The T cell receptor (beta chain) under discussion was sequenced for a study of radiotherapy plus CTLA-4 blockade in lung cancer. Profiling relied on immunoSEQ multiplex PCR, and the TCRdb table lists in-frame clones only, not all of them. Of fewer than 55,000 clones listed, approximately 85% are singletons. Per germline, CDR1 SNHLY and CDR2 FYNNEI. The CDR3 extends over 13 amino acids. Losses at the gene ends were 6 bases for V and 5 bases for J; bases not matched to a gene: 7. The input for sequencing was peripheral blood, taken from a patient treated with radiotherapy plus ipilimumab. The chain couples TRBV2 to TRBJ2-7; 7 bases align to TRBD1. The sequence was collected from a human donor with non-small cell lung cancer whose response to radiotherapy plus ipilimumab could not be evaluated. CDR3 DNA: TGTGCCAGCAGAGGCAGGGGGAGCCACGAGCAGTACTTC. Its protein is CASRGRGSHEQYF. Looking up the rest from reference TRBV2 and TRBJ2-7 gives the full variable domain: EPEVTQTPSHQVTQMGQEVILRCVPISNHLYFYWYRQILGQKVEFLVSFYNNEISEKSEIFDDQFSVERPDGSNFTLKIRSTKLEDSAMYFCASRGRGSHEQYFGPGTRLTVT.